This T cell receptor (beta chain) was captured in a study of graft-versus-host responses after intestinal transplantation. Looking at the study overall: The recipients all started with anti-thymocyte globulin induction and then took tacrolimus and steroids for 2 to 3 years.

Tissue from the graft was processed to free its intraepithelial and lamina propria lymphocytes. In the case of this clone: A read error may explain this, as a much larger clone is one base away. Other nucleotide sequences from this sample produce the same CDR3.

Sequencing was performed with immunoSEQ multiplex PCR; in TCRdb, only in-frame clones are kept and a portion is missing. The sample has around 7,100 clones, roughly 69% seen once. After removal of 3 bases from V and 4 bases from J, the junction contained 2 bases not matched to a gene. CDR3 length: 13 amino acids. Looked up from germline, CDR1 is SGHTA and CDR2 is FQGTGA. This sequence joins TRBV7-3 and TRBJ2-7, with 8 bases fitting TRBD1. Sequencing was performed on ileum tissue, taken 230 to 240 days after intestinal transplantation. The TCR originated in a human patient who received an intestinal transplant, so some T cells may come from the graft donor. Here the CDR3 reads CASSFRQGYEQYV. As DNA, the CDR3 is TGTGCCAGCAGCTTCAGACAGGGGTACGAGCAGTACGTC.